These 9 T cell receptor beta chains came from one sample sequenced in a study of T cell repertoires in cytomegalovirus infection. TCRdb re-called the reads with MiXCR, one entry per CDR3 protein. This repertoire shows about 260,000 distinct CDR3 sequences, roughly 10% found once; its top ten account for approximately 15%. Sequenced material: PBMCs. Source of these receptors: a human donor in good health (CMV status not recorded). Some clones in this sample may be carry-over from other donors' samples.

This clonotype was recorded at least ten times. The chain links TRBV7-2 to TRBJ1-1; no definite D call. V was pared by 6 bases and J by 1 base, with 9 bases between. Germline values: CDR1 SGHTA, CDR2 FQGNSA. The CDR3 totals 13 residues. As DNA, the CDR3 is TGTGCCAGCAGACGGACGAGGAACACTGAAGCTTTCTTT. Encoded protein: CASRRTRNTEAFF. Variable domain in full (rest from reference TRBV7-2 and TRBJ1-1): GAGVSQSPSNKVTEKGKDVELRCDPISGHTALYWYRQSLGQGLEFLIYFQGNSAPDKSGLPSDRFSAERTGGSVSTLTIQRTQQEDSAVYLCASRRTRNTEAFFGQGTRLTVV.

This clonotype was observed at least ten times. The CDR3: CASSYSRTAEKLFF. The CDR3 DNA follows: TGTGCCAGCAGTTACTCAAGAACGGCCGAAAAACTGTTTTTT. J is TRBJ1-4 and V is TRBV6-5, with no clear D. This CDR3 region has 14 residues. Germline CDR1 is MNHEY and CDR2 is SVGAGI. Trimming pared 0 bases from V and 8 bases from J, leaving 10 bases between.

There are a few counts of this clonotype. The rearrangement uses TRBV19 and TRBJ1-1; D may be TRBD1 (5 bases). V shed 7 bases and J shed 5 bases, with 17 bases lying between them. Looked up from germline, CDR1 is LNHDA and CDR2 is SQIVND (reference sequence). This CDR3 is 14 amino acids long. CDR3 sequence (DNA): TGTGCCAGTATCAACGGGGGGACGAAAACTGAAGCTTTCTTT. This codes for CASINGGTKTEAFF.

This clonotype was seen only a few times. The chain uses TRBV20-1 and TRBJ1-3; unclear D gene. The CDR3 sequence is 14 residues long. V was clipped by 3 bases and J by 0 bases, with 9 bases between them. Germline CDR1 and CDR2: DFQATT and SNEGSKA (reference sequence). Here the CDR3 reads CSARVQSSGNTIYF. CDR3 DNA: TGCAGTGCTAGGGTACAAAGCTCTGGAAACACCATATATTTT.

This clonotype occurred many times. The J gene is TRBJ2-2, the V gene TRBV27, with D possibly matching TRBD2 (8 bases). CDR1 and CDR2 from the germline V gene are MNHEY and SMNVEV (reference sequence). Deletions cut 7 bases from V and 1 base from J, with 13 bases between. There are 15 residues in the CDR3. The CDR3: CASTRGDRNTGELFF. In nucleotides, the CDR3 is TGTGCCAGCACGCGGGGGGACAGGAACACCGGGGAGCTGTTTTTT.

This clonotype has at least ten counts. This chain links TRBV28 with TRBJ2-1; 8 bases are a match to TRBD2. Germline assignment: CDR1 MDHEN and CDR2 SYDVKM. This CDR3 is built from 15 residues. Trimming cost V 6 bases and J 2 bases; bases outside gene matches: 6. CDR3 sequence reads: CASRQTSGPYNEQFF. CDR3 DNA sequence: TGTGCCAGCAGACAAACTAGCGGCCCCTACAATGAGCAGTTCTTC.

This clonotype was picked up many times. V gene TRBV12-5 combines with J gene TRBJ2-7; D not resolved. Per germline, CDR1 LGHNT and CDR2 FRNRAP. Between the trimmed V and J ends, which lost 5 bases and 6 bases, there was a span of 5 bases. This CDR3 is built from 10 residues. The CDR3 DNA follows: TGTGCTAGTGGTGGGTCCGAGCAGTACTTC. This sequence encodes CASGGSEQYF.

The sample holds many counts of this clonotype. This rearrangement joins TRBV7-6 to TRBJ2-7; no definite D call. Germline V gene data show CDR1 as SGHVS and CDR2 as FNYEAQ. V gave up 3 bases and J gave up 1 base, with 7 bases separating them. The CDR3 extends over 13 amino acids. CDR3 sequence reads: CASSLAASYEQYF. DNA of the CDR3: TGTGCCAGCAGCTTGGCAGCATCCTACGAGCAGTACTTC.

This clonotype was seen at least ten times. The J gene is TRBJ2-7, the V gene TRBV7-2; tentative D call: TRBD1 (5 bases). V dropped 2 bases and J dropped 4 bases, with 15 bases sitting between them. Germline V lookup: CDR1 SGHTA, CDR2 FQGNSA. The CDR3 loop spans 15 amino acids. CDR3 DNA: TGTGCCAGCAGCTTAAAAAGGGGAATGAATTACGAGCAGTACTTC. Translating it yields CASSLKRGMNYEQYF. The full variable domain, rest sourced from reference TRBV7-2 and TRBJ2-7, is GAGVSQSPSNKVTEKGKDVELRCDPISGHTALYWYRQSLGQGLEFLIYFQGNSAPDKSGLPSDRFSAERTGGSVSTLTIQRTQQEDSAVYLCASSLKRGMNYEQYFGPGTRLTVT.